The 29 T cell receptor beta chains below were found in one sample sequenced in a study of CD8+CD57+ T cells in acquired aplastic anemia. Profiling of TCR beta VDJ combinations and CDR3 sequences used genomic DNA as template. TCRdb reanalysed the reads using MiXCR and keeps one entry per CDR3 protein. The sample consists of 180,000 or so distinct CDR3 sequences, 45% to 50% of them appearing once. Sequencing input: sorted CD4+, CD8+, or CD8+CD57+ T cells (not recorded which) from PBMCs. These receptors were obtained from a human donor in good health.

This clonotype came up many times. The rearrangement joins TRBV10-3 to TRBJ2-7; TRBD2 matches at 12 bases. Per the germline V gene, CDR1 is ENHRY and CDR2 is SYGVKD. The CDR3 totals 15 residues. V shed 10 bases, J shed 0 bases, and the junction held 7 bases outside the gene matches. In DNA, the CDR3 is TGTGCCACCATCCTAGCGGGAGGGGCCTCCTACGAGCAGTACTTC. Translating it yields CATILAGGASYEQYF.

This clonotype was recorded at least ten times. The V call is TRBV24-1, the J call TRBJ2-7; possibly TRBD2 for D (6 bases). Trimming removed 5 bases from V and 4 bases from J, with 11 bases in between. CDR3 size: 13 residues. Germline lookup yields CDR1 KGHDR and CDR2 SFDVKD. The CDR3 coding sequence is TGTGCCACCAGTGCCGGAGGGAATTACGAGCAGTACTTC. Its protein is CATSAGGNYEQYF.

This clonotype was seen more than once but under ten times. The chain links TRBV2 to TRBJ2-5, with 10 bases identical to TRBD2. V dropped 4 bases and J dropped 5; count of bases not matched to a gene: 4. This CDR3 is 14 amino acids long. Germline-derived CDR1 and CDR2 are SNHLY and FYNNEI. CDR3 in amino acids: CASSASSGGETQYF. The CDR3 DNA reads TGTGCCAGCAGTGCTTCTAGCGGGGGTGAGACCCAGTACTTC. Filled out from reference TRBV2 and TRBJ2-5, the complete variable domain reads EPEVTQTPSHQVTQMGQEVILRCVPISNHLYFYWYRQILGQKVEFLVSFYNNEISEKSEIFDDQFSVERPDGSNFTLKIRSTKLEDSAMYFCASSASSGGETQYFGPGTRLLVL.

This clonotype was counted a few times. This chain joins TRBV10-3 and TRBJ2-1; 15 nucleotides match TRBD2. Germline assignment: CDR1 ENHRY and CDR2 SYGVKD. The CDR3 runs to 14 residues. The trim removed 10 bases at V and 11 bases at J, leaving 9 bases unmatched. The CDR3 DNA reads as TGTGCCACCTCTGGGGGGACTAGCGGGAGGAAGCAGTTCTTC. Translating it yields CATSGGTSGRKQFF.

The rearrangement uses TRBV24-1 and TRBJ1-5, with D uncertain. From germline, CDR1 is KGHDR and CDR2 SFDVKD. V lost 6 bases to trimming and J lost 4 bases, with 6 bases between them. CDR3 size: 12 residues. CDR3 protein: CATSMPNQPQHF. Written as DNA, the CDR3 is TGTGCCACCAGTATGCCTAATCAGCCCCAGCATTTT.

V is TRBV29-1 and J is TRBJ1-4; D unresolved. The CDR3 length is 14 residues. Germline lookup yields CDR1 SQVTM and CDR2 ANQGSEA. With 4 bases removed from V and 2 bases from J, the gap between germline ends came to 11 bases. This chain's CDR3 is CSVAGQSTNEKLFF. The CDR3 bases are TGCAGCGTTGCCGGGCAGTCGACTAATGAAAAACTGTTTTTT.

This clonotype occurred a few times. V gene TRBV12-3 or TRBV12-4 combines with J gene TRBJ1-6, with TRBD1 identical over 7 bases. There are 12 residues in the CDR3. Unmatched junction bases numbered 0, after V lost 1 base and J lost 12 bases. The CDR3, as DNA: TGTGCCAGCAGTTTAGGGACAGGACCCCTCCACTTT. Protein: CASSLGTGPLHF.

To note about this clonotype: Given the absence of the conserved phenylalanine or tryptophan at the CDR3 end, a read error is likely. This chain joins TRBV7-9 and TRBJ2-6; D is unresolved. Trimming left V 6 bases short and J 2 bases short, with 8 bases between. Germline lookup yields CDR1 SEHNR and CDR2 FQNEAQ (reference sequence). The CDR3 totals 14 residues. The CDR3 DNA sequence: TGTGCCAGCAGTCCGAATGCTGGGGCCAACGTCCTGACTCTC. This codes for CASSPNAGANVLTL.

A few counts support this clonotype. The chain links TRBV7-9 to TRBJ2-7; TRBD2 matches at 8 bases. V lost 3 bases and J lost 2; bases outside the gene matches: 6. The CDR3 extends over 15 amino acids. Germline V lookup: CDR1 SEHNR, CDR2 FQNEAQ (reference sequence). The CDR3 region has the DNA TGTGCCAGCAGCTTTCTTAGCGGGACCCCCTACGAGCAGTACTTC. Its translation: CASSFLSGTPYEQYF.

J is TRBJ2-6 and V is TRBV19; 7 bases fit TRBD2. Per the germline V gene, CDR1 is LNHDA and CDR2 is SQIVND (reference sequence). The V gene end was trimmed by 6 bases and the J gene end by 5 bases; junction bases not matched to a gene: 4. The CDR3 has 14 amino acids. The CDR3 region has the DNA TGTGCCAGTAGAAGAAGCGGGAGGGCCAACGTCCTGACTTTC. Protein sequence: CASRRSGRANVLTF.

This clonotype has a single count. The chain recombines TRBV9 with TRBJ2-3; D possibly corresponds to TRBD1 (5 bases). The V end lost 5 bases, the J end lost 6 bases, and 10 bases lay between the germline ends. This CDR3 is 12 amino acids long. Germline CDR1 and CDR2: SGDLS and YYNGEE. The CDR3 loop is CASSNRPDTQYF. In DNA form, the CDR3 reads TGTGCCAGCAGTAACAGGCCCGATACGCAGTATTTT.

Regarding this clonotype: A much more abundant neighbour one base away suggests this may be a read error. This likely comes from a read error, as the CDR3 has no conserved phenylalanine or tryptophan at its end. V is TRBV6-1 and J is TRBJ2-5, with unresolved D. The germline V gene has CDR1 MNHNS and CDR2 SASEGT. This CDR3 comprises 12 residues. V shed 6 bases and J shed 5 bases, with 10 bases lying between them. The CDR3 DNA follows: TGTGCCAGCAGCCGAGCCGGCGAGACCCAGTACTCC. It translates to CASSRAGETQYS.

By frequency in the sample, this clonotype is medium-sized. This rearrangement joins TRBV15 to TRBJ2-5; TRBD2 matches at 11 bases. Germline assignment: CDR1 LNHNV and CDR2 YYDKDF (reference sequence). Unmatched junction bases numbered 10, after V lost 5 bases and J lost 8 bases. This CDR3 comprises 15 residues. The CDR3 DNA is TGTGCCACCAGCGGGGGGGGACTAGCGGCTGAAACCCAGTACTTC. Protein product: CATSGGGLAAETQYF.

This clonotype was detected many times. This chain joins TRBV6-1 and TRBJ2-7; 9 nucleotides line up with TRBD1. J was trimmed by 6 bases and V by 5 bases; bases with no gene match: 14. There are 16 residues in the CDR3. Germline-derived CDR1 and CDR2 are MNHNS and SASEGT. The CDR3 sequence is CASSSPDLTGGSEQYF. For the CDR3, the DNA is TGTGCCAGCAGTTCCCCGGATCTGACAGGGGGTTCCGAGCAGTACTTC.

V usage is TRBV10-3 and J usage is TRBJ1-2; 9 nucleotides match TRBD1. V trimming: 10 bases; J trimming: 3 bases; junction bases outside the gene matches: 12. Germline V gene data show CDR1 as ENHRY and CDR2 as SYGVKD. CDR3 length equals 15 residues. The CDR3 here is CASSNRDRAHYGYTF. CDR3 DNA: TGTGCCAGCAGCAACAGGGACAGGGCTCACTATGGCTACACCTTC.

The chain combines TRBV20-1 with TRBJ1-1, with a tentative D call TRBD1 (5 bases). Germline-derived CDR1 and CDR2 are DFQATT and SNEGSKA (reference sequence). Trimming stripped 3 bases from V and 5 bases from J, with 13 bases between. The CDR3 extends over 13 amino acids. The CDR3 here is CSASRPEGTEAFF. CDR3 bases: TGCAGTGCTAGCAGGCCAGAGGGGACTGAAGCTTTCTTT.

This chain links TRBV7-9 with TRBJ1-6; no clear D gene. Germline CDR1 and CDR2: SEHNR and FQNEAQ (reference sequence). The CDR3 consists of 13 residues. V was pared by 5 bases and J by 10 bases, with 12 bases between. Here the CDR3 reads CASSLTPGSPLHF. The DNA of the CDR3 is TGTGCCAGCAGCCTCACACCTGGATCACCCCTCCACTTT.

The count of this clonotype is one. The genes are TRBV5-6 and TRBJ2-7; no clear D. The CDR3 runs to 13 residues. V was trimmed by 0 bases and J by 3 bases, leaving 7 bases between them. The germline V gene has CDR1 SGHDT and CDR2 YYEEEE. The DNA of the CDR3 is TGTGCCAGCAGCTTGGTAACAGTCTACGAGCAGTACTTC. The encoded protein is CASSLVTVYEQYF. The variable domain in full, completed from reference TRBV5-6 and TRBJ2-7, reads DAGVTQSPTHLIKTRGQQVTLRCSPKSGHDTVSWYQQALGQGPQFIFQYYEEEERQRGNFPDRFSGHQFPNYSSELNVNALLLGDSALYLCASSLVTVYEQYFGPGTRLTVT.

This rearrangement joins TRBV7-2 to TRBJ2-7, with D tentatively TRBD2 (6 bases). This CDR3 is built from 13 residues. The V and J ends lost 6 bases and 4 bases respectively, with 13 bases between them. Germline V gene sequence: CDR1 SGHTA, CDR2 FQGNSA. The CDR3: CASRLGGGYEQYF. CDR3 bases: TGTGCCAGCAGGTTGGGGGGTGGATACGAGCAGTACTTC.

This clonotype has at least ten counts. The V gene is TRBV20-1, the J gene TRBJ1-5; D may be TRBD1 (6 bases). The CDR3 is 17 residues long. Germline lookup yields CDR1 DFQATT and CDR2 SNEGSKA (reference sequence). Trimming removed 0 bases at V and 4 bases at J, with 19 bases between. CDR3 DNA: TGCAGTGCTAGAGAATCCGGGACATCACGGTCGAATCAGCCCCAGCATTTT. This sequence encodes CSARESGTSRSNQPQHF.

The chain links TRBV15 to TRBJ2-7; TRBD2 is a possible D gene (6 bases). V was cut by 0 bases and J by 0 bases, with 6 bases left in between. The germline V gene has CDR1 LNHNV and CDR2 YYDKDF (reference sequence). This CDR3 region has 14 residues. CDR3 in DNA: TGTGCCACCAGCAGAGAGGGGGGCTCCTACGAGCAGTACTTC. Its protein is CATSREGGSYEQYF.

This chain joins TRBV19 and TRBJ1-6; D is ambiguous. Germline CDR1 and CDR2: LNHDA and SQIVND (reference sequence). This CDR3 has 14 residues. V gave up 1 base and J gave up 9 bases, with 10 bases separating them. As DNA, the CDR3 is TGTGCCAGTAGTATAGTGACGGGTAGTTCACCCCTCCACTTT. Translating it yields CASSIVTGSSPLHF.

CDR3 residues: CASSSHRDPGNTIYF. Written as DNA, the CDR3 is TGTGCCAGCAGTTCTCACAGGGATCCTGGAAACACCATATATTTT. This chain uses TRBV12-3 or TRBV12-4 with TRBJ1-3; TRBD1 might be the D (6 bases). Trimming took off 4 bases at V and 2 bases at J, with 12 bases between the two ends. The CDR3 is made up of 15 amino acids.

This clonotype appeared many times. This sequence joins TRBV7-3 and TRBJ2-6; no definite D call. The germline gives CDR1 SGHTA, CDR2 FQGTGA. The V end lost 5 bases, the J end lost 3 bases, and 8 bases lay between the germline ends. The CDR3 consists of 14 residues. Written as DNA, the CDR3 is TGTGCCAGCAGCCCCCACGGTGGGGCCAACGTCCTGACTTTC. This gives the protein CASSPHGGANVLTF. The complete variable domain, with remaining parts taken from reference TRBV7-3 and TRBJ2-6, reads GAGVSQTPSNKVTEKGKYVELRCDPISGHTALYWYRQSLGQGPEFLIYFQGTGAADDSGLPNDRFFAVRPEGSVSTLKIQRTERGDSAVYLCASSPHGGANVLTFGAGSRLTVL.

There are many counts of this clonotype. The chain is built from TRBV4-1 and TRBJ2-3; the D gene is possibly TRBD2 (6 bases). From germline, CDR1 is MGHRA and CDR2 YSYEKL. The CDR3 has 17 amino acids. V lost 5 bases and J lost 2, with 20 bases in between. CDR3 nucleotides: TGCGCCAGCAGCTCCTGGGGCGGGAAAGCGGACACAGATACGCAGTATTTT. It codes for CASSSWGGKADTDTQYF.

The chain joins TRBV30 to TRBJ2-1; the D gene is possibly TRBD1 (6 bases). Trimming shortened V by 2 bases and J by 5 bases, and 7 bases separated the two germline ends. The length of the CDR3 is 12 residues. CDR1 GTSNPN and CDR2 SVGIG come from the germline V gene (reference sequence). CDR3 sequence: CAWSRDNNEQFF. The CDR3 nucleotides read TGTGCCTGGAGTCGGGACAACAATGAGCAGTTCTTC.

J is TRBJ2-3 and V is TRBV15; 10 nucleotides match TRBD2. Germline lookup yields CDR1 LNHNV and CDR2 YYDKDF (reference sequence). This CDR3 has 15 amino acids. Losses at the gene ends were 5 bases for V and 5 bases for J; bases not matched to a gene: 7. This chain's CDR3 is CATSPTSGVLDTQYF. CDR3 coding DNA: TGTGCCACCAGCCCAACTAGCGGGGTCCTAGATACGCAGTATTTT. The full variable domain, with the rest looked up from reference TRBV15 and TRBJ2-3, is DAMVIQNPRYQVTQFGKPVTLSCSQTLNHNVMYWYQQKSSQAPKLLFHYYDKDFNNEADTPDNFQSRRPNTSFCFLDIRSPGLGDTAMYLCATSPTSGVLDTQYFGPGTRLTVL.

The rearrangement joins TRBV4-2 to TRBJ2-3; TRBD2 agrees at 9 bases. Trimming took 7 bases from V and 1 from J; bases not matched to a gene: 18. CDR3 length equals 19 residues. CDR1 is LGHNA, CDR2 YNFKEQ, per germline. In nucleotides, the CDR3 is TGTGCCAGCATCCACCCCGCCCTAGCGGGAACGCTGCGCACAGATACGCAGTATTTT. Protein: CASIHPALAGTLRTDTQYF.

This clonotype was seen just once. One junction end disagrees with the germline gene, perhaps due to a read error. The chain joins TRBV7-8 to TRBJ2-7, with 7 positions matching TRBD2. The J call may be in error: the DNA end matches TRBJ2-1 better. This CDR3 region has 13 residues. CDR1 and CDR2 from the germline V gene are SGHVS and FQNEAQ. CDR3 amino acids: CVSSLAGETEQFF. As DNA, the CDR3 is TGTGTCAGCAGCTTAGCGGGTGAAACTGAGCAGTTCTTC.